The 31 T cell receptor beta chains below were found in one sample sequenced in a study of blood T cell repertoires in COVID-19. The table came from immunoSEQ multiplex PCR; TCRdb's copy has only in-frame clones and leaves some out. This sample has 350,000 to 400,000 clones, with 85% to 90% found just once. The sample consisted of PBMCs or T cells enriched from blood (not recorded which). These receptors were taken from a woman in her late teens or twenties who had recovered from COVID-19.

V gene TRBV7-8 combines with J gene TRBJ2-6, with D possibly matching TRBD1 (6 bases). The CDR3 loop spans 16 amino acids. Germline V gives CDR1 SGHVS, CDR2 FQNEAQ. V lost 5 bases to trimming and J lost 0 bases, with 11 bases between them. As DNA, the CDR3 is TGTGCCAGCAGCACCGGACAGCTCTCTGGGGCCAACGTCCTGACTTTC. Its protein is CASSTGQLSGANVLTF.

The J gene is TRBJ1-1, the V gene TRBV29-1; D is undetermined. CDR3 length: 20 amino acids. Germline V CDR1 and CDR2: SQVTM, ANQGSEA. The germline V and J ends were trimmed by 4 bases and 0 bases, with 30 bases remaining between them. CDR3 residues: CSVGRPNLKGPFPLNTEAFF. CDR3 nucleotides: TGCAGCGTTGGGAGGCCAAACCTGAAGGGCCCCTTCCCTCTGAACACTGAAGCTTTCTTT.

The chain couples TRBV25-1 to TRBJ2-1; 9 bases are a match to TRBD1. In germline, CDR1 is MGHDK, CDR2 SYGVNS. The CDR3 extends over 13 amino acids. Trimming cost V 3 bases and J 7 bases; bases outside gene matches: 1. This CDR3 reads CASSEDRGNEQFF. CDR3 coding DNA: TGTGCCAGCAGTGAGGACAGGGGAAATGAGCAGTTCTTC.

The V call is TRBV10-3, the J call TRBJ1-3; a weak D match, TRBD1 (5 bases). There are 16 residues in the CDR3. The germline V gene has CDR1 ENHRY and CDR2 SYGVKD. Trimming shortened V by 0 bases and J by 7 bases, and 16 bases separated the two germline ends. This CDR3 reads CAISESDSHAGNTIYF. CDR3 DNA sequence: TGTGCCATCAGTGAGTCTGACAGTCATGCCGGGAACACCATATATTTT.

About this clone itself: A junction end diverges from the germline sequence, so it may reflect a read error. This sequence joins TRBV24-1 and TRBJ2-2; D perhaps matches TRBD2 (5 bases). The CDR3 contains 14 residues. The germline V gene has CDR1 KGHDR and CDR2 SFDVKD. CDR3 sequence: CATRDFRETGELFF. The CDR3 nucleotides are TGTGCCACCAGGGATTTTCGGGAAACCGGGGAGCTGTTTTTT.

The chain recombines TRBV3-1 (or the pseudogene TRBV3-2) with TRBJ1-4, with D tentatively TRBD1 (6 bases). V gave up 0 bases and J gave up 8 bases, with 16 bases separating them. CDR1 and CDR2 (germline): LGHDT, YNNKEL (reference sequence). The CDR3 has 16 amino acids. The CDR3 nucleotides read TGTGCCAGCAGCCAAGATAGGGGCTCTAGGGGGGAAAAACTGTTTTTT. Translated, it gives CASSQDRGSRGEKLFF.

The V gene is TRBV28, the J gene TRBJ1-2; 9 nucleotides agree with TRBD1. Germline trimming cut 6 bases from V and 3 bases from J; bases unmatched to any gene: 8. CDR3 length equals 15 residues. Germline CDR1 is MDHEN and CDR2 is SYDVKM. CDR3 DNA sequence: TGTGCCAGCAGCCCCCCCGGACAGGGGTACTATGGCTACACCTTC. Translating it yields CASSPPGQGYYGYTF.

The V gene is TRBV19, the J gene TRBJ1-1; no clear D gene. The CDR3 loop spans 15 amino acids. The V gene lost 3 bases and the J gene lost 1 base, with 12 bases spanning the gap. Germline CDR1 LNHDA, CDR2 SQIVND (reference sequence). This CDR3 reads CASSMVPGANTEAFF. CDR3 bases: TGTGCCAGTAGTATGGTGCCGGGAGCGAACACTGAAGCTTTCTTT.

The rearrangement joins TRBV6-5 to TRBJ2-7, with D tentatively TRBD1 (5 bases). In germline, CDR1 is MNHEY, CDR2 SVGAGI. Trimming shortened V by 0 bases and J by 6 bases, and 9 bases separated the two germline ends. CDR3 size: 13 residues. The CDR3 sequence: CASSYSDRSEQYF. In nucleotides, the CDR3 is TGTGCCAGCAGTTACTCCGACAGATCCGAGCAGTACTTC.

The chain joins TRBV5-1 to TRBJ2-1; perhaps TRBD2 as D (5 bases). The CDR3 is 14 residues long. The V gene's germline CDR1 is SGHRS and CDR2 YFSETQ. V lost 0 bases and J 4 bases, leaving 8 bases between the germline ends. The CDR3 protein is CASSLAPGYNEQFF. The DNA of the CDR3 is TGCGCCAGCAGCTTGGCCCCGGGATACAATGAGCAGTTCTTC.

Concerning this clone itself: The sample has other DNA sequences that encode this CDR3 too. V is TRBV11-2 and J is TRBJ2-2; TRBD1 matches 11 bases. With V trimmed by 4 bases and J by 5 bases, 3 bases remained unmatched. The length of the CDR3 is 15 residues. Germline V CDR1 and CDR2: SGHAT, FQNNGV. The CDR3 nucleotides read TGTGCCAGCAGCTCCGGGACAGGGGGTACCGGGGAGCTGTTTTTT. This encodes CASSSGTGGTGELFF.

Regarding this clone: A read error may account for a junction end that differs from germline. Here the CDR3 reads CASSDMAGITPLF. CDR3 nucleotide sequence: TGTGCCAGCAGTGATATGGCAGGCATAACTCCACTCTTT. This chain links TRBV6-1 with TRBJ1-5; D unresolved. Per the germline V gene, CDR1 is MNHNS and CDR2 is SASEGT. The CDR3 has 13 amino acids.

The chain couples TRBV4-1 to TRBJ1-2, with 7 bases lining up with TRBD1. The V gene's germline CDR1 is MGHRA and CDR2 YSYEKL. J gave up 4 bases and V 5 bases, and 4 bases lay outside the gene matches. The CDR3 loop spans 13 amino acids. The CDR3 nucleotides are TGCGCCAGCAGCTCCCGGGACAGCTATGGCTACACCTTC. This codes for CASSSRDSYGYTF.

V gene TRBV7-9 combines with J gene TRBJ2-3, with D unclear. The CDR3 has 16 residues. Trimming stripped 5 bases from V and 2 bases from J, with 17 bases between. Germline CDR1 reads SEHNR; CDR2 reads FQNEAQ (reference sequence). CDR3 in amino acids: CASSPGANLITDTQYF. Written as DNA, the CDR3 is TGTGCCAGCAGCCCTGGAGCAAACCTTATCACAGATACGCAGTATTTT.

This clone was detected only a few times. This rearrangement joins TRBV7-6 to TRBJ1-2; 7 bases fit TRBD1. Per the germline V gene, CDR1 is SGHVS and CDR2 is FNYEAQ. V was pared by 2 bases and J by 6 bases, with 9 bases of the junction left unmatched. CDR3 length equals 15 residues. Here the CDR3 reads CASSLSRGDSHGYTF. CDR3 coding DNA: TGTGCCAGCAGCTTATCTCGCGGGGACAGTCATGGCTACACCTTC.

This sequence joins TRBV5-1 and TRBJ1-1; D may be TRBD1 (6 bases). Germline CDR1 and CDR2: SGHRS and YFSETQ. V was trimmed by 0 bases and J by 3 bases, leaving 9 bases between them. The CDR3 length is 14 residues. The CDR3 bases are TGCGCCAGCAGCTTGGTAGGGGGTTACACTGAAGCTTTCTTT. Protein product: CASSLVGGYTEAFF.

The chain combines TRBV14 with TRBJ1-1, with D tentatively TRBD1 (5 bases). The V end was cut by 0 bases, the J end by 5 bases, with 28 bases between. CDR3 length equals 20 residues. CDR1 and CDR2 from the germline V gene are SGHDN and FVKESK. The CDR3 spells CASSQEGVDPGCVGPTEAFF. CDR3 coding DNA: TGTGCCAGCAGCCAAGAAGGGGTTGACCCAGGGTGTGTTGGACCAACTGAAGCTTTCTTT.

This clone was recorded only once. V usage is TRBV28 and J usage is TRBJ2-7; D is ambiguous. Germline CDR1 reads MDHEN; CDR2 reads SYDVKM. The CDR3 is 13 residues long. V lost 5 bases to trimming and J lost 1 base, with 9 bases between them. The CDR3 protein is CASSPPESYEQYF. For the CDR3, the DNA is TGTGCCAGCAGTCCCCCCGAGTCCTACGAGCAGTACTTC.

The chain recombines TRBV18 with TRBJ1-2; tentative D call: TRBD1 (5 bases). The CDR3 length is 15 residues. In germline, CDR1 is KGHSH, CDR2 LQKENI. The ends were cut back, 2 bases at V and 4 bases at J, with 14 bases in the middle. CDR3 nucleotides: TGTGCCAGCTCACCATGGCAGGAAAGGGGCTATGGCTACACCTTC. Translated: CASSPWQERGYGYTF.

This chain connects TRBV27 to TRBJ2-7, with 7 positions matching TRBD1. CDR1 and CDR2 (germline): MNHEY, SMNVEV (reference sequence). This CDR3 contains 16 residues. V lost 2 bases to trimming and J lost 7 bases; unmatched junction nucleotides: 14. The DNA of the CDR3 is TGTGCCAGCAGTTTAAATTACAGGGGAATCCTCAGGGAGCAGTACTTC. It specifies CASSLNYRGILREQYF.

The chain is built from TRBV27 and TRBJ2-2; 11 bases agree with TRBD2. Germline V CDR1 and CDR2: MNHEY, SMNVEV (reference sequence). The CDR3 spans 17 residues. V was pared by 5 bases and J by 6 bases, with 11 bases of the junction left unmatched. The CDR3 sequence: CASSPSSGGTSSGELFF. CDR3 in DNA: TGTGCCAGCAGTCCCTCTAGCGGGGGGACCAGTTCCGGGGAGCTGTTTTTT.

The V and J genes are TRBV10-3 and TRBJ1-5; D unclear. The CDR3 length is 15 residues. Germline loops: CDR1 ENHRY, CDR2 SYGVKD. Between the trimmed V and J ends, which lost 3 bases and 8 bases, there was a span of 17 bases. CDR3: CAISDLPVGSEPQHF. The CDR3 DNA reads TGTGCCATCAGTGATCTTCCCGTCGGGTCCGAGCCCCAGCATTTT.

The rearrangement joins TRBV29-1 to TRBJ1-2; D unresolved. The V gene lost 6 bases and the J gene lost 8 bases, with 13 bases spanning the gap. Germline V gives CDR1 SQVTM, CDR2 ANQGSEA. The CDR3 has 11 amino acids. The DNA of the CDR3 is TGCAGCGTAGCCCACTCGAAGGGCTACACCTTC. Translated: CSVAHSKGYTF.

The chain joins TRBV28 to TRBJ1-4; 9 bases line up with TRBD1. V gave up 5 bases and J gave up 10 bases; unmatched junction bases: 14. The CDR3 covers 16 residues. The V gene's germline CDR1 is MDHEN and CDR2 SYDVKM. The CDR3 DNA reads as TGTGCCAGCAGTCCCCGGGGGACAGGGACTCATAGAAAACTGTTTTTT. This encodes CASSPRGTGTHRKLFF.

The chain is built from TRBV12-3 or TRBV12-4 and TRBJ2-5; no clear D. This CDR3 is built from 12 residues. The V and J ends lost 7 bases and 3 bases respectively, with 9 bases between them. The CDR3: CASTSAEETQYF. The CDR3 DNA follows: TGTGCCAGCACCAGCGCTGAAGAGACCCAGTACTTC.

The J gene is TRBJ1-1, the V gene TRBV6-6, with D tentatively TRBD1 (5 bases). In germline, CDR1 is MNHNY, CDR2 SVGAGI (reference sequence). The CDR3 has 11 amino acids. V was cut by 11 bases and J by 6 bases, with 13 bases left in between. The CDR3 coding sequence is TGTGCCTCAAGGGTGGGGCCTGAAGCTTTCTTT. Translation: CASRVGPEAFF.

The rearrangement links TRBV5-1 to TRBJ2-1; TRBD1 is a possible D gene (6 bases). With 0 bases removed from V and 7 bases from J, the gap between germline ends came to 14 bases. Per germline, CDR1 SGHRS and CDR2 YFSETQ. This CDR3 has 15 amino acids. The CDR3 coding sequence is TGCGCCAGCAGCTTGGTAACAGGGAGAGGAAATGAGCAGTTCTTC. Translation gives CASSLVTGRGNEQFF.

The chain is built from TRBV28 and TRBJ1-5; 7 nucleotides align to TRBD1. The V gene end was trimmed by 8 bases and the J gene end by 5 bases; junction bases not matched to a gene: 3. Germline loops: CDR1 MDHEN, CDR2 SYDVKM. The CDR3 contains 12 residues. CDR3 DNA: TGTGCCAGCGGACAGGCGGATCAGCCCCAGCATTTT. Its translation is CASGQADQPQHF.

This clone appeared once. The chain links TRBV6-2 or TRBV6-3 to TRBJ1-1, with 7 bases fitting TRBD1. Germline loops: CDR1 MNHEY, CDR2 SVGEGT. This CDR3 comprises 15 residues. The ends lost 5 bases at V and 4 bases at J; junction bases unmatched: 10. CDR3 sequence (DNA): TGTGCCAGCAGTCTCCGACAGGGTTCTGGCACTGAAGCTTTCTTT. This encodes CASSLRQGSGTEAFF.

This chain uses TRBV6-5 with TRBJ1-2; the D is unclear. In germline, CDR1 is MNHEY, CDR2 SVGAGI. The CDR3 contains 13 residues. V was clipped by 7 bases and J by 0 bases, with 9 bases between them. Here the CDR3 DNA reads TGTGCCAGCACCCGGGAAGCTAACTATGGCTACACCTTC. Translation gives CASTREANYGYTF.

This chain's CDR3 is CASSIDQGAGNTIYF. The CDR3 DNA is TGTGCCAGCAGCATAGACCAGGGGGCTGGAAACACCATATATTTT. This chain uses TRBV7-6 with TRBJ1-3; TRBD1 agrees at 7 bases. Germline CDR1 is SGHVS and CDR2 is FNYEAQ. This CDR3 has 15 amino acids. The ends lost 5 bases at V and 2 bases at J; junction bases unmatched: 6.